This T cell receptor beta chain was sequenced for a study of response to subunit inactivated influenza vaccine. Only one count was recorded for this clonotype. TCRdb passed the RT-PCR reads through MiXCR, listing each CDR3 protein once. The repertoire has about 540,000 distinct CDR3 sequences, approximately 24% of them found once; the top ten carry 2.5% to 3.5%. The CDR3 sequence is 15 residues long. V lost 5 bases to trimming and J lost 0 bases, with 14 bases between them. Germline values: CDR1 SGHNT, CDR2 YENEEA. Another study also made use of these data, one on T cells expressing NK-cell markers. That publication notes: UMI-tagged 5'RACE template switching yielded the TCR beta cDNA. Of CD8+ T cells, about 1.0-8% belonged to dominant NKG2C+ clonotypes in five to seven donors.

The receptor comes from a man between 45 and 60 years old who received an inactivated influenza vaccine. The V gene is TRBV11-3, the J gene TRBJ2-7; D tentatively reads TRBD1 or TRBD2 (6 bases each). The sequencing used CD4+ T cells sorted from PBMCs, collected approximately 12 days after vaccination. This CDR3 is CASSPGRGPSYEQYF. As DNA, the CDR3 is TGTGCCAGCAGCCCGGGCCGGGGGCCCTCCTACGAGCAGTACTTC. Looking up the rest from reference TRBV11-3 and TRBJ2-7 gives the full variable domain: EAGVVQSPRYKIIEKKQPVAFWCNPISGHNTLYWYLQNLGQGPELLIRYENEEAVDDSQLPKDRFSAERLKGVDSTLKIQPAELGDSAVYLCASSPGRGPSYEQYFGPGTRLTVT.